One and the same sample provided the 25 T cell receptor beta chains below, sequenced in a study of technical replicates of blood from a handful of donors. Clones were sequenced by immunoSEQ multiplex PCR, and TCRdb holds only the in-frame ones, with some missing. The sample contains roughly 60,000 clones, around nine tenths of which appear only once. The source material was PBMCs. These receptors all come from a human donor in good health. Some clones in this sample may be carry-over from other donors' samples.

The V and J genes are TRBV5-3 and TRBJ2-7; perhaps TRBD1 as D (5 bases). TRBV5-3 is filed as an ORF, its function uncertain. Trimming shortened V by 2 bases and J by 3 bases, and 15 bases separated the two germline ends. This CDR3 has 15 amino acids. The DNA of the CDR3 is TGTGCCAGAAGCTTTGACCGAACAGGATACTACGAGCAGTACTTC. Translating it yields CARSFDRTGYYEQYF.

The chain joins TRBV29-1 to TRBJ2-1; D possibly corresponds to TRBD2 (6 bases). The CDR3 runs 14 residues. Looked up from germline, CDR1 is SQVTM and CDR2 is ANQGSEA. The V and J ends lost 0 bases and 6 bases respectively, with 12 bases between them. CDR3 sequence: CSVEDSGSTNEQFF. CDR3 in DNA: TGCAGCGTTGAAGATTCCGGGAGTACCAATGAGCAGTTCTTC.

The chain couples TRBV6-5 to TRBJ1-2; D is ambiguous. The CDR3 is 12 amino acids. The germline gives CDR1 MNHEY, CDR2 SVGAGI. Deletions cut 4 bases from V and 7 bases from J, with 10 bases between. CDR3 coding DNA: TGTGCCAGCAGTTCCCTCCGGGGTGGCTACACCTTC. Encoded protein: CASSSLRGGYTF.

The chain has TRBV5-6 and TRBJ2-5; 7 nucleotides line up with TRBD2. The V segment lost 0 bases and the J segment 4 bases; nucleotides outside the gene matches: 3. Germline V gene lookup returns CDR1 SGHDT and CDR2 YYEEEE. The CDR3 is made up of 14 amino acids. Here the CDR3 DNA reads TGTGCCAGCAGCTTGGGTGGCGGGGGAGAGACCCAGTACTTC. This translates into CASSLGGGGETQYF.

The CDR3 loop is CASSLTQGSYNSPLHF. CDR3 bases: TGTGCCAGCAGCTTAACCCAGGGCTCCTATAATTCACCCCTCCACTTT. V and J are TRBV7-2 and TRBJ1-6; the D gene is possibly TRBD1 (5 bases). V dropped 2 bases and J dropped 0 bases, with 8 bases sitting between them. There are 16 residues in the CDR3. Germline V lookup: CDR1 SGHTA, CDR2 FQGNSA.

The chain is built from TRBV6-5 and TRBJ1-1, with D unclear. The V end was cut by 8 bases, the J end by 1 base, with 8 bases between. The CDR3 spans 12 residues. Germline assignment: CDR1 MNHEY and CDR2 SVGAGI. The CDR3 region has the DNA TGTGCCAGCCTAGACGCGAACACTGAAGCTTTCTTT. This translates into CASLDANTEAFF.

V gene TRBV6-5 combines with J gene TRBJ2-7; 8 nucleotides align to TRBD1. The germline V gene encodes CDR1 MNHEY and CDR2 SVGAGI. V lost 5 bases, J lost 7 bases, and 13 bases stayed unmatched. There are 15 residues in the CDR3. CDR3 in DNA: TGTGCCAGCAGTACCCCTCGACAGGGGATTGGGGAGCAGTACTTC. This encodes CASSTPRQGIGEQYF.

This chain connects TRBV11-3 to TRBJ2-7; perhaps TRBD1 as D (6 bases). Trimming shortened V by 3 bases and J by 5 bases, and 11 bases separated the two germline ends. CDR3 size: 13 residues. Looked up from germline, CDR1 is SGHNT and CDR2 is YENEEA. For the CDR3, the DNA is TGTGCCAGCAGCTTCGCAACAGGGAACGAGCAGTACTTC. It encodes CASSFATGNEQYF.

This chain links TRBV7-2 with TRBJ1-3; unclear D gene. The germline V gene has CDR1 SGHTA and CDR2 FQGNSA. The germline V and J ends were trimmed by 8 bases and 1 base, with 12 bases remaining between them. This CDR3 region has 14 residues. The CDR3 loop reads CASGPRGSGNTIYF. The CDR3 region has the DNA TGTGCCAGCGGCCCACGGGGATCTGGAAACACCATATATTTT.

The rearrangement joins TRBV5-8 to TRBJ2-3, with 7 bases that match TRBD1. The length of the CDR3 is 15 residues. CDR1 and CDR2 (germline): SGHTS, YDEGEE. V lost 1 base, J lost 2 bases, and 4 bases stayed unmatched. DNA for the CDR3: TGTGCCAGCAGCTTGCCCGGGACAGCCACAGATACGCAGTATTTT. This gives the protein CASSLPGTATDTQYF.

This clone has a single count. This rearrangement joins TRBV25-1 to TRBJ2-5, with D possibly matching TRBD2 (6 bases). Germline V gene data show CDR1 as MGHDK and CDR2 as SYGVNS. The CDR3 runs to 11 residues. V was cut by 10 bases and J by 9 bases, with 15 bases left in between. In DNA form, the CDR3 reads TGTGCCACAATGGCGGGGTCGGCCCAGTACTTC. Protein sequence: CATMAGSAQYF.

The rearrangement joins TRBV27 to TRBJ2-6, with 8 positions matching TRBD1. V lost 5 bases, J lost 4 bases, and 10 bases stayed unmatched. This CDR3 has 17 residues. CDR1 and CDR2 (germline): MNHEY, SMNVEV (reference sequence). The CDR3 sequence is CASSMIRTGPGANVLTF. CDR3 sequence (DNA): TGTGCCAGCAGTATGATCCGGACAGGGCCGGGGGCCAACGTCCTGACTTTC.

V usage is TRBV19 and J usage is TRBJ1-2; a weak D match, TRBD1 (6 bases). Trimming removed 7 bases at V and 2 bases at J, with 17 bases between. Germline V CDR1 and CDR2: LNHDA, SQIVND (reference sequence). The CDR3 is made up of 15 amino acids. CDR3 coding DNA: TGTGCCAGTAACGGACAGCAGTTCCTAAACTATGGCTACACCTTC. Translating gives CASNGQQFLNYGYTF.

This clone has a handful of counts. The genes are TRBV7-9 and TRBJ1-1, with D unclear. The germline V and J ends were trimmed by 5 bases and 0 bases, with 10 bases remaining between them. CDR1 is SEHNR and CDR2 is FQNEAQ in the germline V gene (reference sequence). The CDR3 loop spans 14 amino acids. CDR3 in DNA: TGTGCCAGCAGCCCTAGTCCGGTGAACACTGAAGCTTTCTTT. Translated, it gives CASSPSPVNTEAFF.

Remarks on this clone: A far larger clone lies a single base away; this is likely a read error. This sample also contains other DNA sequences that code for the same CDR3. The rearrangement joins TRBV5-1 to TRBJ2-1; 10 nucleotides agree with TRBD2. V lost 3 bases to trimming and J lost 4 bases; unmatched junction nucleotides: 1. The germline V gene encodes CDR1 SGHRS and CDR2 YFSETQ. The CDR3 covers 14 residues. The DNA for the CDR3 is TGCGCCAGCAGCTCTAGCGGGGGTTACAATGAGCAGTTCTTC. Translating it yields CASSSSGGYNEQFF.

The gene calls are TRBV27 and TRBJ1-1; TRBD1 might be the D (6 bases). The V gene's germline CDR1 is MNHEY and CDR2 SMNVEV (reference sequence). This CDR3 has 14 residues. V dropped 6 bases and J dropped 3 bases, with 14 bases sitting between them. The CDR3 spells CASSEDSPYTEAFF. Written as DNA, the CDR3 is TGTGCCAGCAGCGAGGACAGTCCGTACACTGAAGCTTTCTTT.

The chain carries TRBV21-1 and TRBJ2-5; the listed D gene, TRBD2, was not tested against the DNA. TRBV21-1 represents a pseudogene. CDR3 size: 15 residues. The CDR3 nucleotides are TGTGCCAGCAGCAAAGTTGGCTACCACGGGTGGACCCAGTACTTC. This encodes CASSKVGYHGWTQYF.

This chain uses TRBV7-8 with TRBJ1-1; no clear D gene. Germline V gene lookup returns CDR1 SGHVS and CDR2 FQNEAQ. There are 15 residues in the CDR3. Between the trimmed V and J ends, which lost 4 bases and 2 bases, there was a span of 14 bases. For the CDR3, the DNA is TGTGCCAGCAGCTCACTTTCGTTGTTTAACACTGAAGCTTTCTTT. This gives the protein CASSSLSLFNTEAFF.

The chain carries TRBV5-1 and TRBJ1-4, with 9 bases fitting TRBD1. This CDR3 is built from 15 residues. Germline CDR1 reads SGHRS; CDR2 reads YFSETQ. V dropped 4 bases and J dropped 8; count of bases not matched to a gene: 9. The CDR3 spells CASSASQGAREKLFF. The CDR3 DNA follows: TGCGCCAGCAGCGCTTCACAGGGGGCGCGGGAAAAACTGTTTTTT.

This chain uses TRBV6-5 with TRBJ1-1, with D possibly matching TRBD1 (5 bases). The germline CDR1 and CDR2 sequences are MNHEY and SVGAGI. V shed 5 bases and J shed 4 bases, with 14 bases lying between them. The CDR3 sequence is 14 residues long. The CDR3 sequence is CASSPREVSTEAFF. CDR3 in DNA: TGTGCCAGCAGTCCCAGGGAAGTCTCCACTGAAGCTTTCTTT.

V is TRBV27 and J is TRBJ2-1; D possibly corresponds to TRBD1 (6 bases). The CDR3 has 12 amino acids. V gave up 5 bases and J gave up 5 bases, with 7 bases separating them. The germline V gene encodes CDR1 MNHEY and CDR2 SMNVEV (reference sequence). CDR3 region: CASSGTNNEQFF. In DNA, the CDR3 is TGTGCCAGCAGTGGGACAAACAATGAGCAGTTCTTC.

In this sample, this clone is large. The genes are TRBV7-9 and TRBJ1-6; tentatively, D is TRBD1 (6 bases). Germline CDR1 and CDR2: SEHNR and FQNEAQ (reference sequence). The CDR3 is made up of 16 amino acids. Trimming left V 7 bases short and J 7 bases short, with 20 bases between. The CDR3 sequence: CASTFSRGIDNSPLHF. Here the CDR3 DNA reads TGTGCCAGCACCTTCAGCAGGGGTATAGACAATTCACCCCTCCACTTT. The variable domain in full, with the rest retrieved from reference TRBV7-9 and TRBJ1-6, is DTGVSQNPRHKITKRGQNVTFRCDPISEHNRLYWYRQTLGQGPEFLTYFQNEAQLEKSRLLSDRFSAERPKGSFSTLEIQRTEQGDSAMYLCASTFSRGIDNSPLHFGNGTRLTVT.

The V and J genes are TRBV6-1 and TRBJ1-4; no clear D. V was shortened by 2 bases and J by 7 bases, with 11 bases between the two germline ends. Per the germline V gene, CDR1 is MNHNS and CDR2 is SASEGT. The CDR3 runs to 14 residues. This chain's CDR3 is CASSESGGGEKLFF. As DNA, the CDR3 is TGTGCCAGCAGTGAATCAGGAGGTGGTGAAAAACTGTTTTTT.

V is TRBV29-1 and J is TRBJ2-3, with 10 positions matching TRBD2. The V segment lost 6 bases and the J segment 0 bases; nucleotides outside the gene matches: 9. The CDR3 contains 16 residues. The V gene's germline CDR1 is SQVTM and CDR2 ANQGSEA. The CDR3 is CSVRGLAGASTDTQYF. The CDR3, as DNA: TGCAGCGTGAGGGGCCTAGCGGGGGCTAGCACAGATACGCAGTATTTT.

V usage is TRBV6-5 and J usage is TRBJ2-7; 10 bases match TRBD1. The CDR3 totals 14 residues. V trimming: 2 bases; J trimming: 2 bases; junction bases outside the gene matches: 0. Germline V lookup: CDR1 MNHEY, CDR2 SVGAGI. CDR3 DNA: TGTGCCAGCAGTTACGGACAGGGGGCCTACGAGCAGTACTTC. Encoded protein: CASSYGQGAYEQYF.